The present TCR beta chain was sequenced within a study of T cell repertoires in ileal Crohn's disease. Looking at the study overall: Thiopurines (around 11) or anti-TNF agents (approximately 20) were given postoperatively to about half. Study results and limitations: All patients with clonality above 26.8% had endoscopic recurrence.

Germline lookup yields CDR1 GTSNPN and CDR2 SVGIG (reference sequence). V lost 3 bases to trimming and J lost 5 bases, with 17 bases between them. The CDR3 is made up of 15 amino acids. The table came from immunoSEQ multiplex PCR; TCRdb's copy has only in-frame clones and leaves some out. The repertoire holds roughly 30,000 clones, with over 75% as singletons. This clone appeared once. Antigen: not known. Sample: ileal tissue. The TCR comes from an adult with Crohn's disease. The chain recombines TRBV30 with TRBJ2-1; possibly TRBD2 for D (6 bases). CDR3 loop: CAWSPFGTVNNEQFF. DNA of the CDR3: TGTGCCTGGAGCCCTTTCGGGACTGTCAACAATGAGCAGTTCTTC.